These T cell receptor beta chains were read from a single sample in a study of post-analysis software for immune sequencing data. TCRdb reprocessed the PCR reads with MiXCR, giving one entry per CDR3 protein. Among approximately 630,000 distinct CDR3 sequences listed, roughly three fifths were seen once. The material sequenced was blood. The receptors originated from a girl aged 2 to 9 with multiple sclerosis. CDR3s include the opening cysteine and the closing phenylalanine or tryptophan. D genes are given only for firm matches. Rows may omit the clone size; those that give it use once, few, many or a size class.

>TRBJ1-2|TRBV27|.|.
CASTPWAGGADGYTF
TGTGCCAGCACGCCCTGGGCGGGGGGCGCTGATGGCTACACCTTC
>TRBJ2-5|TRBV5-1|.|.
CASSLGLQVSKETQYF
TGCGCCAGCAGCTTGGGTCTGCAAGTGTCCAAGGAGACCCAGTACTTC
>TRBJ2-1|TRBV10-3|TRBD2|.
CAISGSGRSSYNEQFF
TGTGCCATCAGTGGGTCCGGGAGGAGCTCCTACAATGAGCAGTTCTTC
>TRBJ2-1|TRBV29-1|TRBD1|many
CSVDLTGDHEQFF
TGCAGCGTTGATTTGACAGGGGACCATGAGCAGTTCTTC
>TRBJ1-2|TRBV29-1|TRBD1|.
CSVEDKGDRPFYGYTF
TGCAGCGTTGAAGATAAAGGGGACAGACCTTTCTATGGCTACACCTTC
>TRBJ2-3|TRBV6-1|TRBD1|.
CASRNDRGHSDTQYF
TGTGCCAGCAGAAACGACAGGGGGCATTCAGATACGCAGTATTTT
>TRBJ1-2|TRBV29-1|.|many
CSVERSGYGYTF
TGCAGCGTTGAAAGGAGCGGATATGGCTACACCTTC
>TRBJ2-1|TRBV5-1|.|.
CASSFFRQVEQFF
TGCGCCAGCAGCTTTTTTCGGCAGGTTGAGCAGTTCTTC
>TRBJ1-2|TRBV29-1|.|.
CSVSPVEGPNYGYTF
TGCAGCGTTTCGCCCGTTGAGGGACCTAACTATGGCTACACCTTC
>TRBJ2-1|TRBV20-1|TRBD1|once
CSAQGQGSNEQFF
TGCAGTGCGCAAGGACAGGGAAGCAATGAGCAGTTCTTC
>TRBJ2-3|TRBV7-6|TRBD2|.
CASRPMAGGPMDTQYF
TGTGCCAGCAGACCGATGGCGGGAGGGCCGATGGATACGCAGTATTTT
>TRBJ2-1|TRBV21-1|.|.
CASSKSPSIEQFF
TGTGCCAGCAGCAAAAGTCCTAGCATTGAGCAGTTCTTC
>TRBJ2-7|TRBV6-5|TRBD1|.
CASSMDRGGGEQYF
TGTGCCAGCAGTATGGACAGGGGAGGGGGCGAGCAGTACTTC
>TRBJ2-5|TRBV20-1|TRBD2|.
CSARPAGALETQYF
TGCAGTGCTAGACCAGCGGGAGCCCTCGAGACCCAGTACTTC
>TRBJ2-7|TRBV9|.|.
CASSVDGTYEQYF
TGTGCCAGCAGCGTAGACGGGACTTACGAGCAGTACTTC
>TRBJ2-7|TRBV7-2|.|.
CASSLSRDLYEQYF
TGTGCCAGCAGCTTATCCCGCGACCTCTACGAGCAGTACTTC
>TRBJ2-3|TRBV7-2|.|.
CASSLGLPLFDTQYF
TGTGCCAGCAGCTTAGGACTTCCACTGTTTGATACGCAGTATTTT
>TRBJ2-5|TRBV7-2|.|few
CASSLSWGQETQYF
TGTGCCAGCAGCCTCTCATGGGGGCAAGAGACCCAGTACTTC